This TCR beta chain was recovered during a study of human CD8 memory T cell subsets. Libraries targeted TCR beta using 5' RACE with UMIs. After re-calling the 5' RACE reads, TCRdb lists one entry per CDR3 protein, DNA absent. The sample's table shows 8,500 to 10,000 distinct CDR3 sequences. Germline loops: CDR1 SGDLS, CDR2 YYNGEE. CDR3 length: 12 residues. The sequenced material came from CD8+ T cells from PBMCs. V usage is TRBV9 and J usage is TRBJ2-1; TCRdb's D call, TRBD2, is unchecked because there is no DNA. This sequence was found in a human donor in good health. CDR3 sequence: CASSAPRAEQFF.